These 8 T cell receptor beta chains came from one sample sequenced in a study of CD4 T cell repertoires and nickel. TCRdb used MiXCR to reprocess the RT-PCR reads, holding one entry per CDR3 protein. Here the sample spans fewer than 300 distinct CDR3 sequences, roughly two thirds being singletons. The specimen sequenced was CD4+ T cells from blood, not recorded whether cultured. The receptor set was obtained from a human donor in a nickel allergy study, with or without nickel allergy (not recorded which). It is not recorded whether this sample comes from one donor or several.

This clonotype occurred a few times. V is TRBV5-1 and J is TRBJ2-6; D is perhaps TRBD1 (5 bases). Germline-derived CDR1 and CDR2 are SGHRS and YFSETQ. V was cut by 0 bases and J by 0 bases, with 7 bases left in between. This CDR3 contains 16 residues. The CDR3 is CASSLGQLSGANVLTF. The CDR3 DNA reads TGCGCCAGCAGCTTGGGACAGCTCTCTGGGGCCAACGTCCTGACTTTC.

This rearrangement joins TRBV6-1 to TRBJ1-1, with D possibly TRBD1 on 6 matching bases. Trimming cost V 0 bases and J 11 bases, with 16 bases left between them. Germline CDR1 MNHNS, CDR2 SASEGT. This CDR3 has 14 amino acids. CDR3 DNA sequence: TGTGCCAGCAGTGAAGCCGGTACGTGGGGGGCTGCTTTCTTT. Amino acid sequence: CASSEAGTWGAAFF.

The chain employs TRBV2 and TRBJ2-1, with a weak D call TRBD1 (6 bases). The CDR3 covers 13 residues. V was trimmed by 6 bases and J by 5 bases, leaving 11 bases between them. Per the germline V gene, CDR1 is SNHLY and CDR2 is FYNNEI. Written as DNA, the CDR3 is TGTGCCAGCAGGCAGGGGCTGGACAATGAGCAGTTCTTC. Its protein product is CASRQGLDNEQFF. The entire variable domain, with the rest obtained from reference TRBV2 and TRBJ2-1, is as follows: EPEVTQTPSHQVTQMGQEVILRCVPISNHLYFYWYRQILGQKVEFLVSFYNNEISEKSEIFDDQFSVERPDGSNFTLKIRSTKLEDSAMYFCASRQGLDNEQFFGPGTRLTVL.

The V call is TRBV30, the J call TRBJ1-4, with 7 bases matching TRBD1. The CDR3 sequence is 14 residues long. V was pared by 4 bases and J by 4 bases, with 6 bases of the junction left unmatched. Germline assignment: CDR1 GTSNPN and CDR2 SVGIG (reference sequence). CDR3 in amino acids: CAWKRNRGNEKLFF. The DNA of the CDR3 is TGTGCCTGGAAACGGAACAGGGGTAATGAAAAACTGTTTTTT.

The gene calls are TRBV12-3 or TRBV12-4 and TRBJ2-7; perhaps D is TRBD1 or TRBD2 (5 bases each). V lost 5 bases and J 0 bases, leaving 11 bases between the germline ends. The length of the CDR3 is 14 residues. CDR3 DNA: TGTGCCAGCAGTCGTGGGACCGACTCCTACGAGCAGTACTTC. Translating it yields CASSRGTDSYEQYF.

V gene TRBV7-2 combines with J gene TRBJ2-1, with 10 nucleotides matching TRBD2. CDR1 and CDR2 (germline): SGHTA, FQGNSA. The junction had 8 bases not matched to a gene; V was cut back by 2 bases and J by 10 bases. This CDR3 comprises 15 residues. The CDR3 spells CASSLQLAGDSEQFF. The CDR3 nucleotides are TGTGCCAGCAGCTTACAGCTAGCGGGAGACTCGGAGCAGTTCTTC.

The chain is built from TRBV7-9 and TRBJ2-1, with 8 bases that match TRBD2. CDR1 SEHNR and CDR2 FQNEAQ come from the germline V gene (reference sequence). V was pared by 4 bases and J by 6 bases, with 8 bases of the junction left unmatched. The CDR3 spans 15 residues. The CDR3 reads CASSYRSGKGNEQFF. CDR3 sequence (DNA): TGTGCCAGCAGCTATCGTAGCGGGAAGGGCAATGAGCAGTTCTTC. Filled out from reference TRBV7-9 and TRBJ2-1, the complete variable domain reads DTGVSQNPRHKITKRGQNVTFRCDPISEHNRLYWYRQTLGQGPEFLTYFQNEAQLEKSRLLSDRFSAERPKGSFSTLEIQRTEQGDSAMYLCASSYRSGKGNEQFFGPGTRLTVL.

This chain links TRBV4-3 with TRBJ1-4, with D maybe TRBD1 (6 bases). V was trimmed by 0 bases and J by 3 bases, leaving 8 bases between them. The CDR3 covers 15 residues. CDR1 LGHNA and CDR2 YSLEER come from the germline V gene. DNA for the CDR3: TGCGCCAGCAGCCAAGAACAGGGACCTAATGAAAAACTGTTTTTT. It yields the protein CASSQEQGPNEKLFF.